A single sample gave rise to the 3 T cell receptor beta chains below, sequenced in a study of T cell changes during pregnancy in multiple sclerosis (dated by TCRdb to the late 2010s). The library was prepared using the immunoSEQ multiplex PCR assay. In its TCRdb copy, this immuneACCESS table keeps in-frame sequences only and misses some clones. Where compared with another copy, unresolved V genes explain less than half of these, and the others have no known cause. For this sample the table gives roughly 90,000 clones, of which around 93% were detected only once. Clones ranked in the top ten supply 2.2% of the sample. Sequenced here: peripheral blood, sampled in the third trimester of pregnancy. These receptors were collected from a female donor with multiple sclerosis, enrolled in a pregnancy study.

This CDR3 reads CATSRVFGQGGTDTQYF. For the CDR3, the DNA is TGTGCCACCAGCAGAGTCTTCGGACAGGGTGGCACAGATACGCAGTATTTT. The gene calls are TRBV15 and TRBJ2-3; 8 bases fit TRBD1. Germline trimming cut 1 base from V and 1 base from J; bases unmatched to any gene: 7. Germline V lookup: CDR1 LNHNV, CDR2 YYDKDF (reference sequence). This CDR3 contains 17 residues.

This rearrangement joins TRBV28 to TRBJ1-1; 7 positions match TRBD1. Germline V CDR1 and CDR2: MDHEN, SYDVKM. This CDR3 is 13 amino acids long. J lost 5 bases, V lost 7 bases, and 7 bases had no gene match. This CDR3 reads CASTLDRVTEAFF. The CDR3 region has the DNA TGTGCCAGCACCCTAGACAGGGTAACTGAAGCTTTCTTT.

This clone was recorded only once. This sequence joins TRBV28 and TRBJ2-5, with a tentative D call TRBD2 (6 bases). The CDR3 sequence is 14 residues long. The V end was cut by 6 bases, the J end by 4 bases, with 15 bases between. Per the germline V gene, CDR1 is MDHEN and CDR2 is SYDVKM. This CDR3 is CASSGSRAGETQYF. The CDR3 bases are TGTGCCAGCAGCGGGAGCAGGGCGGGAGAGACCCAGTACTTC.